Included here is one T cell receptor beta chain sequence, with context. The entry originates in a study of CD8 T cells in Susac syndrome. Germline values: CDR1 SGHTA, CDR2 FQGNSA. Trimming took off 1 base at V and 6 bases at J, with 9 bases between the two ends. CDR3 size: 14 residues. With random hexamers, reverse transcription was performed on about 0.5 to 1 ug of RNA. TCRdb reprocessed the immunoSEQ multiplex PCR reads with MiXCR, giving one entry per CDR3 protein. This table holds 71,000 or so distinct CDR3 sequences, 85% to 95% found once. The receptor was isolated from a human donor with Susac syndrome. The chain couples TRBV7-2 to TRBJ2-2, with no clear D. The sequenced sample was CD4+ T cells from PBMCs. The CDR3 DNA sequence: TGTGCCAGCAGCTTAGGGCCCAGTTCCGGGGAGCTGTTTTTT. As protein: CASSLGPSSGELFF.